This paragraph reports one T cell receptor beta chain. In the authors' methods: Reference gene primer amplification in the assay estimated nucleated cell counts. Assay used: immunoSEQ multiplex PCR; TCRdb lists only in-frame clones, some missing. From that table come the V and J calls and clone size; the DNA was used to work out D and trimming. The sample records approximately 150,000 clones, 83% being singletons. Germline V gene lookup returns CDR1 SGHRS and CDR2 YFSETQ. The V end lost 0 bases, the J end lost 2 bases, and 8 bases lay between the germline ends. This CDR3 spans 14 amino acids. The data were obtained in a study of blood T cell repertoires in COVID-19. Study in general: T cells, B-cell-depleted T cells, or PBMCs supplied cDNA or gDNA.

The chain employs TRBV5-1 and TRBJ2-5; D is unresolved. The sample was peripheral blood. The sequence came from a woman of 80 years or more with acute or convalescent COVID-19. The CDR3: CASSLGRTQETQYF. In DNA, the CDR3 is TGCGCCAGCAGCTTGGGCCGAACTCAAGAGACCCAGTACTTC. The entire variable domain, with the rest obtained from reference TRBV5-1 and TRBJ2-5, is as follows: KAGVTQTPRYLIKTRGQQVTLSCSPISGHRSVSWYQQTPGQGLQFLFEYFSETQRNKGNFPGRFSGRQFSNSRSEMNVSTLELGDSALYLCASSLGRTQETQYFGPGTRLLVL.